Following are 6 T cell receptor beta chains from one sample sequenced in a study of shared clonotypes between healthy human individuals. Clones were read by immunoSEQ multiplex PCR, and TCRdb kept only the in-frame ones, dropping some. In the table there are 2 million to 2.5 million clones, approximately 95% of which are singletons. The source material was naive CD4+ T cells from PBMCs. The subset is: CD45RA+ positively selected. Receptors were obtained from a man aged 18 to 35 in good health. Some clones in this sample may be carry-over from other donors' samples.

This chain links TRBV14 with TRBJ2-4; 13 nucleotides agree with TRBD2. The CDR3 has 20 residues. The J segment lost 0 bases and the V segment lost 4 bases, leaving 12 bases of the junction unmatched. Germline values: CDR1 SGHDN, CDR2 FVKESK. CDR3 region: CASSPRTSGRAWLAKNIQYF. In nucleotides, the CDR3 is TGTGCCAGCAGCCCGCGGACTAGCGGGAGAGCCTGGTTAGCCAAAAACATTCAGTACTTC.

This clone appeared a few times. The chain combines TRBV7-2 with TRBJ1-1; D ambiguous. Trimming cost V 4 bases and J 5 bases, with 11 bases left between them. The CDR3 is 13 amino acids. CDR1 and CDR2 from the germline V gene are SGHTA and FQGNSA. DNA of the CDR3: TGTGCCAGCAGCTCCTCAGGCGGTACTGAAGCTTTCTTT. It translates to CASSSSGGTEAFF.

The DNA of the CDR3 is TGTGCCAGCACCGGGGGGTTTGGTCTCAATCAGCCCCAGCATTTT. This gives the protein CASTGGFGLNQPQHF. J is TRBJ1-5 and V is TRBV7-8, with a tentative D call TRBD1 (5 bases). V was cut by 7 bases and J by 3 bases, with 16 bases left in between. The germline V gene has CDR1 SGHVS and CDR2 FQNEAQ. This CDR3 comprises 15 residues.

This clone showed up just once. The J gene is TRBJ2-7, the V gene TRBV19; the match to TRBD2 covers 16 bases. After removal of 5 bases from V and 6 bases from J, the junction contained 13 bases not matched to a gene. This CDR3 region has 18 residues. CDR1 is LNHDA and CDR2 is SQIVND in the germline V gene (reference sequence). Here the CDR3 reads CASSENMAGTSGRAEQYF. CDR3 bases: TGTGCCAGTAGTGAAAATATGGCGGGGACTAGCGGGAGGGCCGAGCAGTACTTC.

V is TRBV28 and J is TRBJ2-1, with 9 bases matching TRBD2. The CDR3 is 19 residues long. With 1 base clipped from V and 5 bases from J, the junction kept 15 bases outside the gene matches. CDR1 is MDHEN and CDR2 is SYDVKM in the germline V gene. CDR3 bases: TGTGCCAGCAGTTTATTGATCAATTCTAGCGGGGTCCGGGACAATGAGCAGTTCTTC. Translating gives CASSLLINSSGVRDNEQFF.

This chain links TRBV28 with TRBJ2-7; TRBD2 matches 12 bases. Germline trimming cut 6 bases from V and 4 bases from J; bases unmatched to any gene: 7. Germline CDR1 is MDHEN and CDR2 is SYDVKM. The CDR3 length is 15 residues. Written as DNA, the CDR3 is TGTGCCAGCAGGCCGGGACTAGCGGGTGTTTACGAGCAGTACTTC. Protein: CASRPGLAGVYEQYF.